The 32 T cell receptor beta chains listed next were all sequenced from one sample in a study of human T cells and chemical hapten exposure. In TCRdb, the RACE reads were re-called with MiXCR into one record per CDR3 protein. This sample has about 350,000 distinct CDR3 sequences, with about 6% found just once. Time point indicated: patch test 2, 6 weeks after DPC sensitization. Treatment here: therapeutic diphenylcyclopropenone sensitization with weekly scalp DPC. The sequenced sample was whole blood, obtained in connection with sensitization to the hapten diphenylcyclopropenone (DPC). Receptors originate from a woman between 18 and 30 years old with alopecia areata. Some clones in this sample may be carry-over from other donors' samples.

This clonotype has at least ten counts. The chain combines TRBV12-3 or TRBV12-4 with TRBJ2-1; unclear D gene. This CDR3 is 15 amino acids long. Trimming pared 3 bases from V and 9 bases from J, leaving 18 bases between. CDR3 loop: CASSLALGLGIEQFF. The CDR3 DNA reads TGTGCCAGCAGTTTGGCCCTAGGTCTCGGTATTGAGCAGTTCTTC.

This chain links TRBV6-2 or TRBV6-3 with TRBJ2-5; 7 bases are a match to TRBD1. The germline V gene has CDR1 MNHEY and CDR2 SVGEGT. V was clipped by 11 bases and J by 3 bases; unmatched bases: 9. CDR3 length: 13 residues. The CDR3 sequence: CASTGTAKETQYF. Written as DNA, the CDR3 is TGTGCCTCAACCGGGACAGCCAAAGAGACCCAGTACTTC.

The CDR3 DNA reads TGCAGTGCTATCGAGCCGGTTTCCTACAATGAGCAGTTCTTC. Its translation: CSAIEPVSYNEQFF. The chain employs TRBV20-1 and TRBJ2-1, with unresolved D. The length of the CDR3 is 14 residues. V shed 4 bases and J shed 1 base, with 11 bases lying between them. CDR1 DFQATT and CDR2 SNEGSKA come from the germline V gene (reference sequence).

V is TRBV4-3 and J is TRBJ2-5; D remains unclear. Germline CDR1 LGHNA, CDR2 YSLEER. CDR3 length: 14 residues. V shed 0 bases and J shed 4 bases, with 9 bases lying between them. CDR3 in DNA: TGCGCCAGCAGCCAAGATGTCTACGGAGAGACCCAGTACTTC. Amino acid sequence: CASSQDVYGETQYF.

This clonotype was seen ten or more times. J is TRBJ2-7 and V is TRBV20-1; no clear D. Germline loops: CDR1 DFQATT, CDR2 SNEGSKA (reference sequence). The CDR3 extends over 13 amino acids. V was clipped by 0 bases and J by 7 bases, with 13 bases between them. This chain's CDR3 is CSARDSKAYEQYF. CDR3 in DNA: TGCAGTGCTAGAGATTCAAAAGCGTATGAGCAGTACTTC.

This clonotype was found a few times. V is TRBV6-6 and J is TRBJ1-3; perhaps TRBD1 as D (5 bases). CDR3 length equals 12 residues. Trimming removed 0 bases from V and 11 bases from J, with 8 bases in between. Germline V gene sequence: CDR1 MNHNY, CDR2 SVGAGI (reference sequence). The CDR3: CASSYSLGAIYF. The DNA for the CDR3 is TGTGCCAGCAGTTACTCATTGGGGGCCATATATTTT.

Here the CDR3 DNA reads TGTGCCAGCGAGAGAGGGGGACAGCCCCGGAACAATGAGCAGTTCTTC. Protein product: CASERGGQPRNNEQFF. V usage is TRBV2 and J usage is TRBJ2-1; 7 bases match TRBD1. The germline gives CDR1 SNHLY, CDR2 FYNNEI. The V gene end was trimmed by 8 bases and the J gene end by 5 bases; junction bases not matched to a gene: 15. There are 16 residues in the CDR3.

The table lists this clonotype with a few counts. The V and J genes are TRBV6-5 and TRBJ1-2, with a weak D call TRBD1 (5 bases). V was clipped by 7 bases and J by 4 bases, with 10 bases between them. Germline V lookup: CDR1 MNHEY, CDR2 SVGAGI. This CDR3 spans 12 amino acids. In nucleotides, the CDR3 is TGTGCCAGCAAAGACAGCTCCTATGGCTACACCTTC. Translation gives CASKDSSYGYTF.

Ten or more counts support this clonotype. The chain recombines TRBV7-3 with TRBJ1-1, with D maybe TRBD1 (6 bases). V was clipped by 5 bases and J by 0 bases, with 22 bases between them. Per the germline V gene, CDR1 is SGHTA and CDR2 is FQGTGA. The CDR3 consists of 18 residues. The CDR3: CASSLVGGVGDLNTEAFF. The DNA of the CDR3 is TGTGCCAGCAGCCTTGTTGGGGGCGTGGGGGACCTGAACACTGAAGCTTTCTTT.

This clonotype was observed at least ten times. The rearrangement links TRBV20-1 to TRBJ1-2, with D perhaps TRBD1 (5 bases). This CDR3 has 13 amino acids. Germline CDR1 reads DFQATT; CDR2 reads SNEGSKA (reference sequence). V was trimmed by 6 bases and J by 5 bases, leaving 16 bases between them. The DNA of the CDR3 is TGCAGTGCGGGCAGGGTCGCGGCTTATGGCTACACCTTC. As protein: CSAGRVAAYGYTF.

V gene TRBV5-1 combines with J gene TRBJ1-6, with unresolved D. From germline, CDR1 is SGHRS and CDR2 YFSETQ. CDR3 length: 14 amino acids. V gave up 2 bases and J gave up 10 bases, with 13 bases separating them. In nucleotides, the CDR3 is TGCGCCAGCAGCTTAGAAGGGATAGCGTCACCCCTCCACTTT. The encoded protein is CASSLEGIASPLHF.

This clonotype was seen repeatedly, ten times or more. The chain has TRBV6-2 or TRBV6-3 and TRBJ2-7; TRBD1 might be the D (6 bases). V dropped 2 bases and J dropped 5 bases, with 16 bases sitting between them. The CDR3 has 15 amino acids. Germline V gives CDR1 MNHEY, CDR2 SVGEGT. CDR3 bases: TGTGCCAGCAGTTACCCCACAGGGAGAGTCAACGAGCAGTACTTC. This sequence encodes CASSYPTGRVNEQYF.

V gene TRBV6-5 combines with J gene TRBJ1-5, with 7 bases fitting TRBD1. The J segment lost 4 bases and the V segment lost 4 bases, leaving 10 bases of the junction unmatched. This CDR3 is built from 16 residues. CDR1 is MNHEY, CDR2 SVGAGI, per germline. In nucleotides, the CDR3 is TGTGCCAGCAGTTCCCAGACAGGGTCCTATAATCAGCCCCAGCATTTT. It specifies CASSSQTGSYNQPQHF.

This clonotype was counted at least ten times. This sequence joins TRBV6-2 or TRBV6-3 and TRBJ2-1, with D possibly being TRBD2 (6 bases). Trimming removed 5 bases at V and 9 bases at J, with 14 bases between. CDR3 length: 13 residues. CDR1 MNHEY and CDR2 SVGEGT come from the germline V gene. In nucleotides, the CDR3 is TGTGCCAGCAGTATACTAGCTCAGGGTGAGCAGTTCTTC. Protein: CASSILAQGEQFF.

This clonotype showed up many times. The chain recombines TRBV20-1 with TRBJ1-2; no definite D call. Germline CDR1 and CDR2: DFQATT and SNEGSKA (reference sequence). Between the trimmed V and J ends, which lost 3 bases and 3 bases, there was a span of 5 bases. The CDR3 runs to 11 residues. Here the CDR3 reads CSASADYGYTF. DNA for the CDR3: TGCAGTGCTAGTGCAGACTATGGCTACACCTTC.

In this sample, this clonotype turned up many times. The chain joins TRBV11-2 to TRBJ2-6; 8 bases map to TRBD1. Per the germline V gene, CDR1 is SGHAT and CDR2 is FQNNGV. CDR3 length: 18 residues. Germline trimming cut 7 bases from V and 0 bases from J; bases unmatched to any gene: 11. The CDR3 sequence: CASTNSGTGPSGANVLTF. CDR3 nucleotide sequence: TGTGCCAGCACCAACTCCGGGACAGGCCCCTCTGGGGCCAACGTCCTGACTTTC.

This clonotype has at least ten counts. The genes are TRBV24-1 and TRBJ1-5; no definite D call. The V gene's germline CDR1 is KGHDR and CDR2 SFDVKD. The CDR3 contains 13 residues. V lost 5 bases and J 6 bases, leaving 10 bases between the germline ends. The CDR3 here is CATSGLTGQPQHF. CDR3 in DNA: TGTGCCACCAGTGGACTAACGGGTCAGCCCCAGCATTTT.

This clonotype was seen more than once but under ten times. The CDR3 loop reads CASLHGHDEQFF. The CDR3 DNA sequence: TGTGCCAGCCTCCACGGCCACGATGAGCAGTTCTTC. V gene TRBV5-6 combines with J gene TRBJ2-1; D gene unclear. Germline V gene lookup returns CDR1 SGHDT and CDR2 YYEEEE. Trimming shortened V by 7 bases and J by 8 bases, and 13 bases separated the two germline ends. The CDR3 spans 12 residues.

This clonotype was observed a few times. The rearrangement uses TRBV5-5 and TRBJ2-5; possible D gene TRBD2, 5 bases. Trimming cost V 2 bases and J 1 base, with 9 bases left between them. CDR3 size: 14 residues. CDR1 SGHKS and CDR2 YYEKEE come from the germline V gene (reference sequence). The CDR3 reads CASSFPGVQETQYF. CDR3 DNA: TGTGCCAGCAGCTTTCCCGGGGTCCAAGAGACCCAGTACTTC.

This clonotype was observed many times. The chain couples TRBV10-3 to TRBJ1-5; 8 bases line up with TRBD1. Germline assignment: CDR1 ENHRY and CDR2 SYGVKD. The CDR3 covers 18 residues. J gave up 4 bases and V 3 bases, and 14 bases lay outside the gene matches. The CDR3 loop reads CAISEGTGLKARNQPQHF. The CDR3, as DNA: TGTGCCATCAGTGAAGGGACAGGCTTGAAGGCTAGAAATCAGCCCCAGCATTTT.

This clonotype occurred a few times. The chain couples TRBV18 to TRBJ1-2; maybe TRBD1 (6 bases). V was trimmed by 2 bases and J by 7 bases, leaving 11 bases between them. Germline lookup yields CDR1 KGHSH and CDR2 LQKENI. This CDR3 contains 13 residues. The CDR3 region is CASSPGDKGGYTF. CDR3 nucleotide sequence: TGTGCCAGCTCACCAGGGGACAAAGGTGGCTACACCTTC.

This clonotype was seen a few times. One end of the junction fails to match germline, which may point to a read error. This chain links TRBV11-2 with TRBJ1-1, with 7 bases fitting TRBD1. Germline CDR1 and CDR2: SGHAT and FQNNGV. The CDR3 is 14 amino acids. CDR3 nucleotide sequence: TGTGCCAGCAGCCCACAGACAGGGAACGCTGAAGCTTTCTTT. This sequence encodes CASSPQTGNAEAFF.

This clonotype was observed a handful of times. The chain recombines TRBV10-3 with TRBJ2-3; D not resolved. This CDR3 spans 14 amino acids. Germline CDR1 is ENHRY and CDR2 is SYGVKD. V gave up 6 bases and J gave up 0 bases, with 10 bases separating them. This CDR3 is CAIRGDTSTDTQYF. The CDR3 coding sequence is TGTGCCATCAGGGGCGATACTAGCACAGATACGCAGTATTTT.

This chain links TRBV5-5 with TRBJ2-3; D is tentatively TRBD1 or TRBD2 (5 bases each). The CDR3 covers 16 residues. Germline loops: CDR1 SGHKS, CDR2 YYEKEE (reference sequence). V gave up 4 bases and J gave up 0 bases, with 15 bases separating them. CDR3 in amino acids: CASSRDPYVSTDTQYF. The CDR3 DNA is TGTGCCAGCAGCCGGGACCCGTATGTTAGCACAGATACGCAGTATTTT.

This clonotype was found a few times. The V gene is TRBV7-2, the J gene TRBJ1-5, with D possibly TRBD1 on 6 matching bases. V lost 5 bases and J 6 bases, leaving 11 bases between the germline ends. This CDR3 region has 13 residues. Germline CDR1 and CDR2: SGHTA and FQGNSA. CDR3 in amino acids: CASSARGAQPQHF. The CDR3 DNA reads TGTGCCAGCAGCGCAAGGGGGGCTCAGCCCCAGCATTTT.

This clonotype was recorded at least ten times. The chain is built from TRBV7-9 and TRBJ1-1, with D uncertain. The germline V gene encodes CDR1 SEHNR and CDR2 FQNEAQ (reference sequence). V lost 5 bases, J lost 8 bases, and 15 bases lay in between. This CDR3 comprises 13 residues. This chain's CDR3 is CASSGPGGSEAFF. The CDR3 coding sequence is TGTGCCAGCAGCGGGCCGGGCGGCAGCGAAGCTTTCTTT.

The sample holds many counts of this clonotype. V and J are TRBV7-8 and TRBJ1-2, with D possibly TRBD1 on 5 matching bases. Trimming left V 4 bases short and J 0 bases short, with 12 bases between. Germline CDR1 and CDR2: SGHVS and FQNEAQ. The CDR3 has 15 amino acids. CDR3 DNA sequence: TGTGCCAGCAGCTCCCGGGACGGATCTAACTATGGCTACACCTTC. Its protein is CASSSRDGSNYGYTF. The variable domain in full, completed from reference TRBV7-8 and TRBJ1-2, reads GAGVSQSPRYKVAKRGQDVALRCDPISGHVSLFWYQQALGQGPEFLTYFQNEAQLDKSGLPSDRFFAERPEGSVSTLKIQRTQQEDSAVYLCASSSRDGSNYGYTFGSGTRLTVV.

The chain uses TRBV4-3 and TRBJ2-2; 9 bases line up with TRBD2. This CDR3 is 16 amino acids long. Trimming took 2 bases from V and 2 from J; bases not matched to a gene: 3. CDR1 and CDR2 (germline): LGHNA, YSLEER. The CDR3 coding sequence is TGCGCCAGCAGCCAAAGAGCGGGGGGTAACACCGGGGAGCTGTTTTTT. It specifies CASSQRAGGNTGELFF.

This clonotype has a count of ten or more. The chain uses TRBV28 and TRBJ1-5; TRBD1 agrees at 7 bases. With V trimmed by 4 bases and J by 3 bases, 3 bases remained unmatched. Germline-derived CDR1 and CDR2 are MDHEN and SYDVKM. The CDR3 consists of 14 residues. The chain's CDR3 is CASSSGGLNQPQHF. The CDR3 DNA follows: TGTGCCAGCAGTTCAGGGGGACTCAATCAGCCCCAGCATTTT.

This clonotype was detected a few times. The J gene is TRBJ1-2, the V gene TRBV29-1; D is possibly TRBD1 (6 bases). CDR1 and CDR2 (germline): SQVTM, ANQGSEA. This CDR3 is 12 amino acids long. The V gene lost 7 bases and the J gene lost 1 base, with 10 bases spanning the gap. This CDR3 is CSDGTFNYGYTF. Here the CDR3 DNA reads TGCAGCGATGGGACATTTAACTATGGCTACACCTTC.

This clonotype was observed a few times. The junction departs from the called germline gene at one end, perhaps through a read error. This chain connects TRBV6-4 to TRBJ2-3; D is ambiguous. Germline V lookup: CDR1 MRHNA, CDR2 SNTAGT. CDR3 size: 10 residues. For the CDR3, the DNA is TGTGCCAGCAGTGTGAGACGCTCCGATTTT. Residues: CASSVRRSDF.

In its sample, this clonotype was seen a few times. V gene TRBV25-1 combines with J gene TRBJ1-4; the match to TRBD1 covers 8 bases. CDR3 length: 14 residues. Germline assignment: CDR1 MGHDK and CDR2 SYGVNS. V trimming: 6 bases; J trimming: 8 bases; junction bases outside the gene matches: 8. As DNA, the CDR3 is TGTGCCAGCAGCGTAACAGGGGGGTGGGAAAAACTGTTTTTT. Amino acids: CASSVTGGWEKLFF.